This T cell receptor (beta chain) stems from a study of post-analysis software for immune sequencing data (dated by TCRdb to the mid-2010s). For the wider study: The recorded disease courses included relapsing-remitting, secondary progressive and progressive-relapsing multiple sclerosis, and some patients had no subtype annotation. The patient repertoires were set against 10 or so previously published healthy control repertoires from donors whose ages ranged from roughly 6 to 26 years. A subset of samples was prepared in parallel using single-end sample barcoding, then pooled and co-amplified after Illumina adapter ligation.

Libraries came from PCR. Sequencing was performed on an Illumina HiSeq 2500. Unique molecular identifiers were incorporated into TCR beta cDNA libraries to reduce PCR and sequencing biases. Per 1 to 10 million input T cells, 500,000 or so cDNA molecules were obtained, such that each molecule approximated one T cell. The same protocol used for the earlier healthy control dataset was applied to prepare and sequence the patient libraries. Within a given batch, samples were prepared together, multiplexed and sequenced on the same HiSeq lane. The study's processing was this. MIGEC was used to process the raw barcoded reads, and molecular identifier groups with only a single read were discarded before consensus assembly and CDR3 extraction. VDJtools was used for post-analysis of the clonotype tables, and diversity was normalized by down-sampling every dataset to the size of the smallest sample. Repertoire overlap clustering matched CDR3 amino acid but not nucleotide sequences to correct batch-related cross-sample contamination. TCRdb trimmed the raw reads at Q25, called clones with MiXCR and kept productive beta chains. Rows are combined by CDR3 protein, so each entry shows the most common genes and DNA. What appears here as the V and J calls and clone size reflects TCRdb's work, not the paper's. Across this sample there are 380,000 or so distinct CDR3 sequences, with around 33% seen only once. The ten largest clones add up to 13% of the sample.

The paper's findings and limits, for the study overall: The multiple sclerosis patient group was slightly younger than the control group. Patients showed significantly higher frequencies than controls for a handful of TRBV segments, among them TRBV5-6, TRBV5-1 and TRBV20-1. When samples were clustered directly using the F measure, samples prepared in the same batch co-clustered strongly, which prompted a batch-effect correction. Significantly lower normalized Chao1 diversity was found in multiple sclerosis patients than in controls, suggesting substantial peripheral T-cell clonal expansion.

CDR1 MNHEY and CDR2 SVGAGI are derived from the germline V gene. Trimming takes 3 bases from V and 0 bases from J, and the germline ends sit 7 bases apart. The CDR3 runs 14 residues from the cysteine to the phenylalanine. Solely the CDR3 DNA is kept, with 42 bases framed from the first base. Remarks on this clonotype: Its antigen target is currently unknown. No base qualities exist here, and no much larger clone lies one base off it.

TCR beta repertoires were profiled from peripheral blood of approximately 13 young patients with multiple sclerosis to demonstrate the VDJtools post-analysis software. The patients with multiple sclerosis were children and adolescents between roughly 6 and 17 years of age. The sequence is built from TRBV6-5 and TRBJ2-3, with the D gene not clear enough to name. This clonotype was sampled from a girl aged 5-17 years with multiple sclerosis. The sample consisted of blood. The CDR3 is CASSYSDSTDTQYF. The sequence in DNA is TGTGCCAGCAGTTATAGTGATAGCACAGATACGCAGTATTTT.